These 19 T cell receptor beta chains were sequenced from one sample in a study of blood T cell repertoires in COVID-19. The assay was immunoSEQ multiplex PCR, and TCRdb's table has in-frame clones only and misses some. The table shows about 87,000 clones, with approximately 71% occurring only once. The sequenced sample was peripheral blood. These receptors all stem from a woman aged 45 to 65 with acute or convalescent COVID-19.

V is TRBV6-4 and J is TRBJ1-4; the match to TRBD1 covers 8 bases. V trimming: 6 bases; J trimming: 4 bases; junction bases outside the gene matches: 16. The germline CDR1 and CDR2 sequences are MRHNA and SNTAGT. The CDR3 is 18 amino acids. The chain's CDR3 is CASSISLDRVRINEKLFF. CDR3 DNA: TGTGCCAGCAGCATCTCTCTGGACAGGGTAAGAATTAATGAAAAACTGTTTTTT.

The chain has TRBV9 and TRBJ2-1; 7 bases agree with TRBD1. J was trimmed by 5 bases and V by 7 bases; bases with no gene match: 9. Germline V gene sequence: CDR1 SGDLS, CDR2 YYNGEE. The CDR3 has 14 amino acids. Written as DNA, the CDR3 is TGTGCCAGCGGTAGGGACAGCACCAACAATGAGCAGTTCTTC. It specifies CASGRDSTNNEQFF.

CDR3 nucleotide sequence: TGTGCCAGCAGTTTATGGGGGGACACTGAAGCTTTCTTT. Protein sequence: CASSLWGDTEAFF. This chain joins TRBV12-3 or TRBV12-4 and TRBJ1-1, with a possible D match to TRBD1 (5 bases). The V end lost 2 bases, the J end lost 3 bases, and 7 bases lay between the germline ends. The CDR3 covers 13 residues.

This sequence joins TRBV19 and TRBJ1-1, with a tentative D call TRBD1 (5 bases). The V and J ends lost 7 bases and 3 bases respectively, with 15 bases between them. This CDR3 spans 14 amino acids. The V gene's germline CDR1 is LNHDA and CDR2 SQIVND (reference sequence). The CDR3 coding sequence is TGTGCCAGTACCAACAGGATAAGGGACACTGAAGCTTTCTTT. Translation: CASTNRIRDTEAFF.

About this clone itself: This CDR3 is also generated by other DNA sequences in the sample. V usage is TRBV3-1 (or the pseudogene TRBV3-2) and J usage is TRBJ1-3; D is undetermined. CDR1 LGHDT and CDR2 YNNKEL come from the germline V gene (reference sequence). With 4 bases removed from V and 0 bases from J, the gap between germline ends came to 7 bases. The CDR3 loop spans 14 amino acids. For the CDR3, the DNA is TGTGCCAGCAGCCCACGGTCCTCTGGAAACACCATATATTTT. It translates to CASSPRSSGNTIYF.

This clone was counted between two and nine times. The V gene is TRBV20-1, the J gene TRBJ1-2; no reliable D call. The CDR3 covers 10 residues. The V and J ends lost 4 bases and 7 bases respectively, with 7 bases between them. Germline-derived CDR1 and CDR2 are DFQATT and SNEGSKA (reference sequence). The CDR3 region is CSAKGGGYTF. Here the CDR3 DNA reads TGCAGTGCTAAGGGAGGTGGCTACACCTTC.

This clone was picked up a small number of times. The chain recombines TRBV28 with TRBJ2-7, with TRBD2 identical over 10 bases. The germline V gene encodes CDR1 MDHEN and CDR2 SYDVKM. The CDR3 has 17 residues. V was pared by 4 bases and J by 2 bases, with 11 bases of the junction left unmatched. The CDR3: CASSSPGLAGDTYEQYF. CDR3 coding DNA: TGTGCCAGCAGTTCCCCCGGGCTAGCGGGGGATACCTACGAGCAGTACTTC. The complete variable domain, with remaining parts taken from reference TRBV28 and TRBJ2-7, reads DVKVTQSSRYLVKRTGEKVFLECVQDMDHENMFWYRQDPGLGLRLIYFSYDVKMKEKGDIPEGYSVSREKKERFSLILESASTNQTSMYLCASSSPGLAGDTYEQYFGPGTRLTVT.

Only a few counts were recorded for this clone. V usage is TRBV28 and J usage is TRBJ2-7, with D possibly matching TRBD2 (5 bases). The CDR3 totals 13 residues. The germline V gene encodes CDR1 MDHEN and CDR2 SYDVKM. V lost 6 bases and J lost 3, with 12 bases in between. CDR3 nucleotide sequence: TGTGCCAGCAGCCCCTCCAGCGGCTACGAGCAGTACTTC. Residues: CASSPSSGYEQYF. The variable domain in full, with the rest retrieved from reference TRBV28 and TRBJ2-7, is DVKVTQSSRYLVKRTGEKVFLECVQDMDHENMFWYRQDPGLGLRLIYFSYDVKMKEKGDIPEGYSVSREKKERFSLILESASTNQTSMYLCASSPSSGYEQYFGPGTRLTVT.

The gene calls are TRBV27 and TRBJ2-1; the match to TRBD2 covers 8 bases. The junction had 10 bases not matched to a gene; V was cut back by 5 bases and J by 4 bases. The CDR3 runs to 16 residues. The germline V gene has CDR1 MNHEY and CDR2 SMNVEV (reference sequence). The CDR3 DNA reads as TGTGCCAGCAGTATACTAGAGCGGGGGAATTACAATGAGCAGTTCTTC. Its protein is CASSILERGNYNEQFF.

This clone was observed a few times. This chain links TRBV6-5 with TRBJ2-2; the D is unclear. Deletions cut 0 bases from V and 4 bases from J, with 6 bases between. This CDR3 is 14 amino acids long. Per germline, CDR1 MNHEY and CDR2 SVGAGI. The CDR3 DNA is TGTGCCAGCAGTTACTCGGCAGGCACCGGGGAGCTGTTTTTT. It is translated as CASSYSAGTGELFF.

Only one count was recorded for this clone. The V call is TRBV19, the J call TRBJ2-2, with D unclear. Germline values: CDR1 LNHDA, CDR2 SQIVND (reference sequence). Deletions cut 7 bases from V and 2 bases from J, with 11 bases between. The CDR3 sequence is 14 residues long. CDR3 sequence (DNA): TGTGCCAGTACCGGTCAGGAAAACACCGGGGAGCTGTTTTTT. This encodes CASTGQENTGELFF.

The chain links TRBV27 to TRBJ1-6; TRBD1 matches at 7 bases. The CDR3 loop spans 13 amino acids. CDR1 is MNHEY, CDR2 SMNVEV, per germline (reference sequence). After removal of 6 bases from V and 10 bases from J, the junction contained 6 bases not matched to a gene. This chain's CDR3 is CASRDRWESPLHF. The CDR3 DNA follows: TGTGCCAGCAGGGACAGGTGGGAATCACCCCTCCACTTT.

CDR3 bases: TGTGCCAGCAGTGATACACCGAACACTGAAGCTTTCTTT. It encodes CASSDTPNTEAFF. The rearrangement uses TRBV28 and TRBJ1-1; D remains unclear. This CDR3 is built from 13 residues. Germline loops: CDR1 MDHEN, CDR2 SYDVKM. The V gene lost 5 bases and the J gene lost 1 base, with 8 bases spanning the gap.

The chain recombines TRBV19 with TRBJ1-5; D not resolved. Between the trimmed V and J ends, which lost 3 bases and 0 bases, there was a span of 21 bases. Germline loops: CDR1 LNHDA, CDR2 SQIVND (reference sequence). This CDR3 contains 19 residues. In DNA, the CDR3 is TGTGCCAGTAGTATTGATCATCGAAGGCAGGTATATAGCAATCAGCCCCAGCATTTT. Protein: CASSIDHRRQVYSNQPQHF.

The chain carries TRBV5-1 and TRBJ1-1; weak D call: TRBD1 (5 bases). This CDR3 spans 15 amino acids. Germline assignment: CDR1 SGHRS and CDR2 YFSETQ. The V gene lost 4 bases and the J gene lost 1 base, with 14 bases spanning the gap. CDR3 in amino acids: CASSGALKTNTEAFF. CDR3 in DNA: TGCGCCAGCAGCGGGGCGTTAAAGACGAACACTGAAGCTTTCTTT.

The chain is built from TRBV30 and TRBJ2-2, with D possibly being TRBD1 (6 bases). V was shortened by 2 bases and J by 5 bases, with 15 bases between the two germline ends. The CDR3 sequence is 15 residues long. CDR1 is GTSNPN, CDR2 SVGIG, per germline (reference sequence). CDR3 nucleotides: TGTGCCTGGAGTCCCTTTACAGGGACGACCGGGGAGCTGTTTTTT. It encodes CAWSPFTGTTGELFF.

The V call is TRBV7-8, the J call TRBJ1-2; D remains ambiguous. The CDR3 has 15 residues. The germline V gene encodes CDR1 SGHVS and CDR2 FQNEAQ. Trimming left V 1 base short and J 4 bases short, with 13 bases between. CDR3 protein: CASSLEGPGGYGYTF. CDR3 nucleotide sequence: TGTGCCAGCAGCTTAGAGGGCCCCGGAGGCTATGGCTACACCTTC. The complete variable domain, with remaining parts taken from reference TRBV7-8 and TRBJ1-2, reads GAGVSQSPRYKVAKRGQDVALRCDPISGHVSLFWYQQALGQGPEFLTYFQNEAQLDKSGLPSDRFFAERPEGSVSTLKIQRTQQEDSAVYLCASSLEGPGGYGYTFGSGTRLTVV.

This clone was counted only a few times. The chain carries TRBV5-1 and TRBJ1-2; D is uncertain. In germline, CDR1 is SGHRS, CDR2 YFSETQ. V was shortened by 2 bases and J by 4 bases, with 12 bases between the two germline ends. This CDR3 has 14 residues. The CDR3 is CASSLPGPSYGYTF. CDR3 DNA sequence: TGCGCCAGCAGCTTACCGGGTCCCTCCTATGGCTACACCTTC. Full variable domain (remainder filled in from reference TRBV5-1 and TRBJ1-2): KAGVTQTPRYLIKTRGQQVTLSCSPISGHRSVSWYQQTPGQGLQFLFEYFSETQRNKGNFPGRFSGRQFSNSRSEMNVSTLELGDSALYLCASSLPGPSYGYTFGSGTRLTVV.

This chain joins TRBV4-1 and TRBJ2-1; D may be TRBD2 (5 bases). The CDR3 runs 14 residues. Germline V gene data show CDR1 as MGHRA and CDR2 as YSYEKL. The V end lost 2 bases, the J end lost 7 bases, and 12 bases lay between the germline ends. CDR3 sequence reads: CASSQLTSGNEQFF. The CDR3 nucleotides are TGCGCCAGCAGCCAACTAACAAGCGGTAATGAGCAGTTCTTC.